This T cell receptor (beta chain) was identified during a study of persistence of HIV-infected CD4 T cells. Of note for this clone: Its antigen is not identified.

This nonspecific control used anti-CD3/anti-CD28 bead stimulation of CD4+ T cells. Responding CD4+ T cells were sorted by upregulation of both CD40 ligand and CD69. CD4+ T cell counts exceeded 400 cells/uL; CMV serology was positive. This was the immunoSEQ version 4 assay in survey mode. Generated by immunoSEQ multiplex PCR, the TCRdb table keeps only in-frame clones and is missing some. The repertoire holds around 40,000 clones, with 89% as singletons. The V gene's germline CDR1 is SGHNT and CDR2 YYREEE (reference sequence). This CDR3 comprises 17 residues. The V gene end was trimmed by 4 bases and the J gene end by 0 bases; junction bases not matched to a gene: 4.

The V and J genes are TRBV5-4 and TRBJ2-6; 10 bases align to TRBD1. The source was CD4+ T cells sorted from PBMCs after approximately 20-hour stimulation, collected from a patient who received antiretroviral therapy. This TCR derives from an adult man with HIV who was CMV-seropositive. The DNA for the CDR3 is TGTGCCAGCAGCCTCGGGACAGGGGTCTCTGGGGCCAACGTCCTGACTTTC. Amino acid sequence: CASSLGTGVSGANVLTF.